This is a list of T cell receptor beta chains from one sample in a study of cytomegalovirus exposure and HLA in healthy donors. Assay used: immunoSEQ multiplex PCR; TCRdb lists only in-frame clones, some missing. Among roughly 84,000 clones listed, 60% to 80% were seen once. Sequencing used PBMCs. The receptors stem from a man aged 50 or older in good health and CMV-seronegative. The CDR3 runs from the conserved cysteine through the conserved F or W. Each record gives: J gene, V gene, clone size, D gene, CDR3 protein, CDR3 DNA. A D gene is named only where the DNA matches it firmly. Rows may omit the clone size; those that give it use once, few, many or a size class.

>TRBJ2-3|TRBV7-2|.|.
CASSPALAHTQYF
TGTGCCAGCAGCCCCGCGTTAGCCCATACGCAGTATTTT
>TRBJ2-2|TRBV4-2|.|.
CASSPSQAVPGELFF
TGTGCCAGCAGCCCATCCCAGGCCGTTCCCGGGGAGCTGTTTTTT
>TRBJ1-1|TRBV11-2|.|.
CASSLDWRNTEAFF
TGTGCCAGCAGCTTAGACTGGAGGAACACTGAAGCTTTCTTT
>TRBJ1-2|TRBV6-6|.|.
CASTLHYGYTF
TGTGCCAGCACTCTCCACTATGGCTACACCTTC
>TRBJ2-7|TRBV5-6|few|TRBD1
CASSYGTASYEQYF
TGTGCCAGCAGCTACGGGACAGCGAGCTACGAGCAGTACTTC
>TRBJ2-6|TRBV19|.|.
CASSLPGFTGANVLTF
TGTGCCAGTAGTCTCCCAGGGTTCACTGGGGCCAACGTCCTGACTTTC
>TRBJ1-2|TRBV7-2|.|TRBD1
CASSSQPGQDYGYTF
TGTGCCAGCAGCTCACAACCGGGACAGGACTATGGCTACACCTTC
>TRBJ1-2|TRBV29-1|.|.
CSGRWGGSGYTF
TGCAGCGGGCGTTGGGGGGGTAGTGGCTACACCTTC
>TRBJ2-5|TRBV5-4|.|.
CASSSRGGETQYF
TGTGCCAGCAGCTCTAGGGGAGGAGAGACCCAGTACTTC
>TRBJ2-1|TRBV9|.|TRBD1
CAINGTGDIFLTYNEQFF
TGTGCCATAAACGGGACAGGGGATATATTCCTTACCTACAATGAGCAGTTCTTC